These 8 T cell receptor beta chains share one sample of origin, sequenced in a study of T cell repertoires in cytomegalovirus infection. TCRdb redid the calling of the reads with MiXCR, one entry per CDR3 protein. In the table there are some 800,000 distinct CDR3 sequences, roughly 28% of which are singletons. No antigen has been identified for these receptors. The sample here was cultured CD8+ T cells from PBMCs, taken from culture after CMV antigen stimulation. The origin of the receptors is a human donor in good health (CMV status not recorded). Some clones in this sample may be carry-over from other donors' samples.

The chain combines TRBV10-3 with TRBJ1-1; 10 nucleotides line up with TRBD1. J lost 7 bases, V lost 7 bases, and 6 bases had no gene match. The CDR3 loop spans 13 amino acids. Germline CDR1 reads ENHRY; CDR2 reads SYGVKD. CDR3 sequence: CAIIDRDRGEAFF. The CDR3 DNA is TGTGCCATCATTGACCGGGACAGGGGTGAAGCTTTCTTT.

V gene TRBV28 combines with J gene TRBJ1-2, with 10 bases matching TRBD1. Germline CDR1 and CDR2: MDHEN and SYDVKM. The CDR3 spans 17 residues. V was pared by 3 bases and J by 4 bases, with 11 bases of the junction left unmatched. In DNA, the CDR3 is TGTGCCAGCAGTTTCCTCCGACAGGGGGCCCCCATCTATGGCTACACCTTC. Translated: CASSFLRQGAPIYGYTF.

V and J are TRBV4-1 and TRBJ1-4; 7 bases line up with TRBD1. The J segment lost 3 bases and the V segment lost 2 bases, leaving 15 bases of the junction unmatched. The CDR3 length is 19 residues. Germline assignment: CDR1 MGHRA and CDR2 YSYEKL. CDR3 DNA: TGCGCCAGCAGCCAACAGTCCCACCCCGGGACAGAGTCTAATGAAAAACTGTTTTTT. Amino acids: CASSQQSHPGTESNEKLFF.

This clonotype has a handful of counts. J is TRBJ1-2 and V is TRBV6-2 or TRBV6-3, with D unclear. In germline, CDR1 is MNHEY, CDR2 SVGEGT. The V and J ends lost 2 bases and 6 bases respectively, with 13 bases between them. CDR3 length equals 14 residues. Written as DNA, the CDR3 is TGTGCCAGCAGTTACGTTTCTATCGGGGATGGCTACACCTTC. Encoded protein: CASSYVSIGDGYTF.

This clonotype was picked up a small number of times. V and J are TRBV27 and TRBJ1-1; D ambiguous. Between the trimmed V and J ends, which lost 8 bases and 1 base, there was a span of 11 bases. CDR1 and CDR2 from the germline V gene are MNHEY and SMNVEV (reference sequence). CDR3 size: 13 residues. The CDR3 DNA reads as TGTGCCAGCGGACTCAACAGGAACACTGAAGCTTTCTTT. This gives the protein CASGLNRNTEAFF.

J is TRBJ2-3 and V is TRBV2; D not certain. The CDR3 runs to 14 residues. CDR1 is SNHLY and CDR2 is FYNNEI in the germline V gene. V lost 5 bases to trimming and J lost 2 bases, with 11 bases between them. CDR3 protein: CASSTQLYTDTQYF. The CDR3 nucleotides read TGTGCCAGCAGTACACAGCTATACACAGATACGCAGTATTTT.

V is TRBV2 and J is TRBJ1-5; D might be TRBD1 (6 bases). The CDR3 consists of 15 residues. Trimming stripped 3 bases from V and 0 bases from J, with 9 bases between. The V gene's germline CDR1 is SNHLY and CDR2 FYNNEI. CDR3: CASSENRASNQPQHF. The DNA of the CDR3 is TGTGCCAGCAGTGAGAACAGGGCTAGCAATCAGCCCCAGCATTTT.

This clonotype has ten or more counts. This chain connects TRBV7-6 to TRBJ2-1; D may be TRBD2 (5 bases). Per germline, CDR1 SGHVS and CDR2 FNYEAQ. The CDR3 consists of 16 residues. The ends were cut back, 5 bases at V and 0 bases at J, with 14 bases in the middle. The CDR3 sequence: CASSALPGSSYNEQFF. CDR3 in DNA: TGTGCCAGCAGCGCCCTCCCGGGGAGCTCCTACAATGAGCAGTTCTTC.